The entry that follows covers one T cell receptor beta chain sequence. Germline lookup yields CDR1 SNHLY and CDR2 FYNNEI. V lost 5 bases, J lost 5 bases, and 10 bases stayed unmatched. This CDR3 has 15 residues. This record belongs to a study of T cell changes during pregnancy in multiple sclerosis. Here immunoSEQ multiplex PCR was the method, and the copy in TCRdb shows in-frame clones only, minus some. The sample contains over 75,000 clones, 85% to 95% of which appear only once. J is TRBJ2-7 and V is TRBV2; the match to TRBD1 covers 9 bases. This clonotype was obtained from a female donor with multiple sclerosis, enrolled in a pregnancy study. The input for sequencing was peripheral blood, taken in the first trimester of pregnancy. The CDR3 loop reads CASSPPGQGLHEQYF. Here the CDR3 DNA reads TGTGCCAGCAGTCCCCCGGGACAGGGCCTACACGAGCAGTACTTC.